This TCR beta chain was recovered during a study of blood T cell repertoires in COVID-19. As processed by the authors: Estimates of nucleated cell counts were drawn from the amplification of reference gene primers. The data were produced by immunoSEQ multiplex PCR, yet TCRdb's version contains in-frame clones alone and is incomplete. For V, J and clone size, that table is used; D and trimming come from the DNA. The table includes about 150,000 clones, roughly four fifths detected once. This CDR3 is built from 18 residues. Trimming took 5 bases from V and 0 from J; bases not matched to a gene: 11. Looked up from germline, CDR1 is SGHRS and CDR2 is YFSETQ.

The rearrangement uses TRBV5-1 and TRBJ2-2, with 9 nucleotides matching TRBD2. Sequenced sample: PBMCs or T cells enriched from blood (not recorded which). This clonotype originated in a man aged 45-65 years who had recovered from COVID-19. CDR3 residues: CASRSGGRTGANTGELFF. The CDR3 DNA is TGCGCCAGCAGGAGCGGGGGGCGAACTGGGGCGAACACCGGGGAGCTGTTTTTT.